This T cell receptor (beta chain) was obtained from a study of identical twins. The study, taken as a whole, reports: Within cord blood, abundant beta clonotypes carried fewer insertions, but memory repertoires showed no such trend. Potential partial confounding of zero-insertion analyses by invariant MAIT and iNKT cells was noted.

In its sample, this clonotype was seen a few times. Its antigen is unknown. The CDR3 consists of 15 residues. CDR1 MNHNS and CDR2 SASEGT come from the germline V gene. Trimming removed 5 bases from V and 0 bases from J; junction bases left unmatched: 3. Unique molecular identifiers were in the cDNA, with template-switch universal primer binding. TCRdb used MiXCR to reprocess the 5' RACE reads, holding one entry per CDR3 protein. Of under 250,000 distinct CDR3 sequences detected, around 8.1% appear once; the ten largest clones hold 1.9%. These data are also associated with another study on yellow fever vaccine responses in identical twins.

The chain has TRBV6-1 and TRBJ2-5, with TRBD1 matching 10 bases. This clonotype originated in a young woman in good health. The sequenced material came from memory (CD45RO+) T cells sorted from blood. In DNA, the CDR3 is TGTGCCAGCAGTCCGGGACAGGGGTACCAAGAGACCCAGTACTTC. Translating it yields CASSPGQGYQETQYF.